The clone carrying this TCR beta chain was counted between two and nine times. Its antigen is unknown. The method was immunoSEQ multiplex PCR; TCRdb's version includes in-frame clones alone and lacks a portion of them. The sample yields 60,000 to 90,000 clones, approximately 86% seen once. The data stem from a study of OX40 agonist ivuxolimab in advanced cancers. At the level of the study: Two patients with cutaneous melanoma and one with hepatocellular carcinoma, three in total, showed partial responses. Study outcomes and limitations: Relative to CD4+, CD8+ T cells held more expanded clones on average. CD4+ and CD8+ blood T cells expanded clonally by week 6 at 0.1 to 3.0 mg/kg.

Blood specimens came from baseline, cycle 4 day 1, and cycle 7 day 1. Trimming stripped 3 bases from V and 0 bases from J, with 9 bases between. Germline V gene lookup returns CDR1 SGHTA and CDR2 FQGNSA. The CDR3 loop spans 14 amino acids. The J gene is TRBJ2-7, the V gene TRBV7-2; D remains unclear. Sequenced here: CD4+ or CD8+ T cells sorted from blood, sampled in a trial of the OX40 agonist ivuxolimab. This receptor was identified in an adult with an advanced solid tumor such as melanoma, head and neck, liver or kidney cancer. The CDR3 loop is CASSFGRSSYEQYF. Written as DNA, the CDR3 is TGTGCCAGCAGCTTCGGACGCAGCTCCTACGAGCAGTACTTC.